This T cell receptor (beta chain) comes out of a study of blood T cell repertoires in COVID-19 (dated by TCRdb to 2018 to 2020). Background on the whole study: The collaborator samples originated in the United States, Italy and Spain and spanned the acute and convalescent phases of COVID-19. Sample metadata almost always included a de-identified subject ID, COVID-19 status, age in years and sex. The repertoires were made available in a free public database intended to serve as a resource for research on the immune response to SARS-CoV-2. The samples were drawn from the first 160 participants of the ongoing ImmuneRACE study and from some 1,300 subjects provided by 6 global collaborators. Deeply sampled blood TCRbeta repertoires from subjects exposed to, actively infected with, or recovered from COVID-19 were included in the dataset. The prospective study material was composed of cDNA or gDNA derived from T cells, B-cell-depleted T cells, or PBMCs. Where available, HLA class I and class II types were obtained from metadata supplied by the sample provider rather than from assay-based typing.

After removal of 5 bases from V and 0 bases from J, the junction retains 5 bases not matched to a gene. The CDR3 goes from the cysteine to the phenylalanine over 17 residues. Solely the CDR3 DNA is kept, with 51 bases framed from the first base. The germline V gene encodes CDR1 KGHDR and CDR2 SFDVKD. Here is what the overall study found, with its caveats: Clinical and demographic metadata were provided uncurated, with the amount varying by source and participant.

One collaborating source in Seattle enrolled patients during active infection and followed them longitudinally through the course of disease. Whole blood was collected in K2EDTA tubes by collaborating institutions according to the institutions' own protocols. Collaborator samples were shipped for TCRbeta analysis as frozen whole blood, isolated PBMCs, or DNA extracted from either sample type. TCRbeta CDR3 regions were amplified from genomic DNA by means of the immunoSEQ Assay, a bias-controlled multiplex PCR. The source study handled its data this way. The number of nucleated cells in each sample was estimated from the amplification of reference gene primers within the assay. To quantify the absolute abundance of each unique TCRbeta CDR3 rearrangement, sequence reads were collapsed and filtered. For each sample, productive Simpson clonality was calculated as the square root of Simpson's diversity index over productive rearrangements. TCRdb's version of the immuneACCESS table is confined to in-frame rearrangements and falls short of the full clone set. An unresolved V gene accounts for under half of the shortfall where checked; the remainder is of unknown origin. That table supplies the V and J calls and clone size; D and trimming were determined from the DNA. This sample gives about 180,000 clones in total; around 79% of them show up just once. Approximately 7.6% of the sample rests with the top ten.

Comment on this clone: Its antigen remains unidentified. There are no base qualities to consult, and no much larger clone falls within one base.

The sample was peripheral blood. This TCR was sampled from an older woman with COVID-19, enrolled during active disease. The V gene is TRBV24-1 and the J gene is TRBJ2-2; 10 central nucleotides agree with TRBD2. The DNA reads TGTGCCACCAGTGGAACGGGACTAGCGACGAACACCGGGGAGCTGTTTTTT. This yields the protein CATSGTGLATNTGELFF.